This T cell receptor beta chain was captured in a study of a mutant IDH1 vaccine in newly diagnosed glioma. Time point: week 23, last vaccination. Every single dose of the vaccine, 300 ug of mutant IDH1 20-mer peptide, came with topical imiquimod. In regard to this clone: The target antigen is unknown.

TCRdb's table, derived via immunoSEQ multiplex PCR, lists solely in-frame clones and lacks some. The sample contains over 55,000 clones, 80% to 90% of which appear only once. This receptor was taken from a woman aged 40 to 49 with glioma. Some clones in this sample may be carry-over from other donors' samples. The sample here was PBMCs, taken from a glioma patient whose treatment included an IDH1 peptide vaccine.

The CDR3 DNA sequence: TGTGCCAGCAGCCCGCAGGGTCAGGGTCGGGAAAAACTGTTTTTT. This translates into CASSPQGQGREKLFF. The chain has TRBV9 and TRBJ1-4; D might be TRBD1 (5 bases). Trimming left V 4 bases short and J 8 bases short, with 18 bases between. Germline lookup yields CDR1 SGDLS and CDR2 YYNGEE. CDR3 length equals 15 residues.